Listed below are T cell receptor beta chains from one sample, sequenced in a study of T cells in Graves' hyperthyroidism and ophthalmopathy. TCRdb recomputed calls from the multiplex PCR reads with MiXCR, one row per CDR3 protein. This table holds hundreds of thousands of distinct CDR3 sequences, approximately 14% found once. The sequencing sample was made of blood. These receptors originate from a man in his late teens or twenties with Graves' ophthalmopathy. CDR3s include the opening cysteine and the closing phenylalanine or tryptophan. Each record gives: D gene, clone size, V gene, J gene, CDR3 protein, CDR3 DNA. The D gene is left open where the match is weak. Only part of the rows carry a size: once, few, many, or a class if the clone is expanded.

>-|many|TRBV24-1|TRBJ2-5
CATSDAIGGQETQYF
TGTGCCACCAGTGATGCCATAGGAGGGCAAGAGACCCAGTACTTC
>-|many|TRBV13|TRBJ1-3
CASSVYRGNTIYF
TGTGCCAGCAGCGTCTACAGGGGAAACACCATATATTTT
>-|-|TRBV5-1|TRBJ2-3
CASSGGRWSTDTQYF
TGCGCCAGCAGTGGGGGGAGATGGAGCACAGATACGCAGTATTTT
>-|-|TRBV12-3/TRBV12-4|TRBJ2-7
CASSLNRGMPQYF
TGTGCCAGCAGTTTAAATAGAGGGATGCCGCAGTACTTC
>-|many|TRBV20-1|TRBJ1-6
CSARPTGWLGSPLHF
TGCAGTGCTAGACCGACAGGCTGGCTAGGATCACCCCTCCACTTT
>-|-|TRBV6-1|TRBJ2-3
CASRAAGLSTDTQYF
TGTGCCAGCAGGGCGGCAGGGCTTAGCACAGATACGCAGTATTTT
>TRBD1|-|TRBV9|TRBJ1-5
CASSRDSGHQPQHF
TGTGCCAGCAGCCGGGACAGCGGCCATCAGCCCCAGCATTTT
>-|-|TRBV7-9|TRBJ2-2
CASSLENGINTGELFF
TGTGCCAGCAGCTTAGAGAATGGGATTAACACCGGGGAGCTGTTTTTT
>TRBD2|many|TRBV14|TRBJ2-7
CASSLTSGRSYEQYF
TGTGCCAGCAGCCTGACTAGCGGGAGGTCCTACGAGCAGTACTTC
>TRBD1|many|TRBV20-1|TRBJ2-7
CSASRDRGRREQYF
TGCAGTGCTAGTCGGGACAGGGGAAGACGGGAGCAGTACTTC
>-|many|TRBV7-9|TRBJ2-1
CASSPRVNEQFF
TGTGCCAGCAGCCCGAGGGTCAATGAGCAGTTCTTC
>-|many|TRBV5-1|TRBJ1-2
CASSVGISNYGYTF
TGCGCCAGCAGCGTAGGGATCTCGAACTATGGCTACACCTTC
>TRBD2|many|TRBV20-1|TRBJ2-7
CSARLPAGGPEQYF
TGCAGTGCTAGACTCCCAGCGGGGGGGCCCGAGCAGTACTTC
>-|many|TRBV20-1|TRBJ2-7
CSARDFGGSSHEQYF
TGCAGTGCTAGAGATTTCGGCGGGTCCTCCCACGAGCAGTACTTC
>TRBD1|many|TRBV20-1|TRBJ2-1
CSARKGTGRQDEQFF
TGCAGTGCTAGAAAAGGGACAGGGAGGCAGGATGAGCAGTTCTTC
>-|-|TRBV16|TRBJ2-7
CASSQSPDYYEQYF
TGTGCCAGCAGCCAATCGCCCGATTACTACGAGCAGTACTTC
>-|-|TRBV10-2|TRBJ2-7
CASSESGYGLEQYF
TGCGCCAGCAGTGAGTCTGGCTACGGTCTCGAGCAGTACTTC
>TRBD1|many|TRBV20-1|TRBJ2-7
CSAPPGGSDEQYF
TGCAGTGCCCCCCCAGGGGGCTCAGACGAGCAGTACTTC
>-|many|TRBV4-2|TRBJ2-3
CASSGLAGWGDTQYF
TGTGCCAGCAGTGGACTGGCGGGATGGGGAGATACGCAGTATTTT
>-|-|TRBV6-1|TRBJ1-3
CASSPEPRGSGNTIYF
TGTGCCAGCAGCCCTGAACCCCGGGGTTCAGGAAACACCATATATTTT
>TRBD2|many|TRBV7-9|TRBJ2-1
CASSLVSGGHNEQFF
TGTGCCAGCAGCTTAGTTAGCGGGGGCCACAATGAGCAGTTCTTC
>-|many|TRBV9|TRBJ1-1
CASSVGGENTEAFF
TGTGCCAGCAGCGTAGGGGGGGAGAACACTGAAGCTTTCTTT
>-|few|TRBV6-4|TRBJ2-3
CASSEGDLAGTQYF
TGTGCCAGCAGTGAAGGGGACTTGGCAGGAACGCAGTATTTT
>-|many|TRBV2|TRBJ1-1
CASRPGPNTEAFF
TGTGCCAGCAGACCCGGACCCAACACTGAAGCTTTCTTT
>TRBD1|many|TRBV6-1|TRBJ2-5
CASSTGTGVTQYF
TGTGCCAGCAGTACCGGGACAGGGGTGACCCAGTACTTC